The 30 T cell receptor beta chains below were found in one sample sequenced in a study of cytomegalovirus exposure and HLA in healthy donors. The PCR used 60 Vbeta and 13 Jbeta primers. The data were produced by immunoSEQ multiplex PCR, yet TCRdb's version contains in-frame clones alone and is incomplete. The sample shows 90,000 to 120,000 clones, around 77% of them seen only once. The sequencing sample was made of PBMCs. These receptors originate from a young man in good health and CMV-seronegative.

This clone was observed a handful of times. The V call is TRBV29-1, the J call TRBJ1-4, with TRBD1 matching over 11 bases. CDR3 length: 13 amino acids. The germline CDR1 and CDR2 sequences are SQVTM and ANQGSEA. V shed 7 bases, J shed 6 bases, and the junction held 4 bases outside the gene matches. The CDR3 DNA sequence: TGCAGCGCCGGGACAGGGGGGCATGAAAAACTGTTTTTT. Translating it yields CSAGTGGHEKLFF.

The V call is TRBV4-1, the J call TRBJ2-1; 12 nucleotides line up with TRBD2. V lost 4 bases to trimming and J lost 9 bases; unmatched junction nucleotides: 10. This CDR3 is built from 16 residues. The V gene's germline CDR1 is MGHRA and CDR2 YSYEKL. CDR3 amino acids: CASSPHTSGGQGEQFF. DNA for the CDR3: TGCGCCAGCAGCCCCCATACTAGCGGGGGGCAGGGTGAGCAGTTCTTC.

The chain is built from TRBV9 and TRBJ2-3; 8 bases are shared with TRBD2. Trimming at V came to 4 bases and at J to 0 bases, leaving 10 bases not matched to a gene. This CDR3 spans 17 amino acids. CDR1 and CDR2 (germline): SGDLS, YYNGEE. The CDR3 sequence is CASSFTSGGVSTDTQYF. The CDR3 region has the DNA TGTGCCAGCAGCTTTACCAGCGGGGGAGTGAGCACAGATACGCAGTATTTT.

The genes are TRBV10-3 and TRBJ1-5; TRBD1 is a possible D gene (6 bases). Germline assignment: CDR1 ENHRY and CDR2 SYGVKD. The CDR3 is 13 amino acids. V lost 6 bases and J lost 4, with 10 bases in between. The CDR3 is CAISSGQNQPQHF. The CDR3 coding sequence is TGTGCCATCAGCTCCGGACAGAATCAGCCCCAGCATTTT.

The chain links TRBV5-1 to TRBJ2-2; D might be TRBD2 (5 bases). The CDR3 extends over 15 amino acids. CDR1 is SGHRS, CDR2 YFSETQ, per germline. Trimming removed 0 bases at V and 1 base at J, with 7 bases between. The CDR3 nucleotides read TGCGCCAGCAGCTTGGGAGGGAAGAACACCGGGGAGCTGTTTTTT. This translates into CASSLGGKNTGELFF. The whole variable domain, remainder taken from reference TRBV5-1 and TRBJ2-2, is KAGVTQTPRYLIKTRGQQVTLSCSPISGHRSVSWYQQTPGQGLQFLFEYFSETQRNKGNFPGRFSGRQFSNSRSEMNVSTLELGDSALYLCASSLGGKNTGELFFGEGSRLTVL.

CDR3 amino acids: CASSPGTVGLFF. The CDR3 coding sequence is TGTGCCAGCAGCCCCGGGACAGTTGGGCTGTTTTTT. The chain is built from TRBV7-9 and TRBJ2-2, with TRBD1 identical over 7 bases. V shed 5 bases and J 13 bases; nucleotides not matched to a gene: 7. CDR3 size: 12 residues. CDR1 is SEHNR and CDR2 is FQNEAQ in the germline V gene (reference sequence).

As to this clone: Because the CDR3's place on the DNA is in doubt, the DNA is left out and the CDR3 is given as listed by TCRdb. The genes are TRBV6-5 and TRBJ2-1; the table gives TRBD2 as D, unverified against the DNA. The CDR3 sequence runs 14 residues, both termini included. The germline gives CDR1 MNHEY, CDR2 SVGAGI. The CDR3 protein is CASSSSTGGNEQFF.

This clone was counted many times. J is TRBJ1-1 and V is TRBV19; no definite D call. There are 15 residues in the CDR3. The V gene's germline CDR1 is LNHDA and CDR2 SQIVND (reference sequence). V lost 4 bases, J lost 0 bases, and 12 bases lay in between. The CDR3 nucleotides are TGTGCCAGTAGTAGCAGGACGGAGGTGAACACTGAAGCTTTCTTT. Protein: CASSSRTEVNTEAFF. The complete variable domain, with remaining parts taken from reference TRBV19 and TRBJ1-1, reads DGGITQSPKYLFRKEGQNVTLSCEQNLNHDAMYWYRQDPGQGLRLIYYSQIVNDFQKGDIAEGYSVSREKKESFPLTVTSAQKNPTAFYLCASSSRTEVNTEAFFGQGTRLTVV.

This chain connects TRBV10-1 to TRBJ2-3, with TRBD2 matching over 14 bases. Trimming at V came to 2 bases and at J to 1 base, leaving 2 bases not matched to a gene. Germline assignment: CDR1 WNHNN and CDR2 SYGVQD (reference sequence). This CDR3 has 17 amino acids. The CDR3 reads CASSEGTSGGRTDTQYF. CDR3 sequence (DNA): TGCGCCAGCAGTGAGGGGACTAGCGGGGGACGCACAGATACGCAGTATTTT.

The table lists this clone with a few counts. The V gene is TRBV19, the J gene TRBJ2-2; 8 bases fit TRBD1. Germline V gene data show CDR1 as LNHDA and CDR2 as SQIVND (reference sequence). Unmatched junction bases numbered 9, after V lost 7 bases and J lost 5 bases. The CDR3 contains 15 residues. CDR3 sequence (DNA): TGTGCCAGTACCTCAGTTGGGGACAGGACCGGGGAGCTGTTTTTT. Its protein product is CASTSVGDRTGELFF. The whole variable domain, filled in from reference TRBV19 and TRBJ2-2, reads DGGITQSPKYLFRKEGQNVTLSCEQNLNHDAMYWYRQDPGQGLRLIYYSQIVNDFQKGDIAEGYSVSREKKESFPLTVTSAQKNPTAFYLCASTSVGDRTGELFFGEGSRLTVL.

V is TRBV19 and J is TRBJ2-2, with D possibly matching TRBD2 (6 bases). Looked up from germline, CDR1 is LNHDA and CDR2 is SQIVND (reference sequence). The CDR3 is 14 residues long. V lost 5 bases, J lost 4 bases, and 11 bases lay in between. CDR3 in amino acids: CASSPGTFTGELFF. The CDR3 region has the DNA TGTGCCAGTAGTCCGGGGACTTTCACCGGGGAGCTGTTTTTT.

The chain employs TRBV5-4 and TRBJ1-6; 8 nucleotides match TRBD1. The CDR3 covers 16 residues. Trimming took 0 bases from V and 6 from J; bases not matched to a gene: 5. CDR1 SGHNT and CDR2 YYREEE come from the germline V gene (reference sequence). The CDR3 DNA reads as TGTGCCAGCAGCTTGGGGCGGACAGGGCTTAATTCACCCCTCCACTTT. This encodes CASSLGRTGLNSPLHF.

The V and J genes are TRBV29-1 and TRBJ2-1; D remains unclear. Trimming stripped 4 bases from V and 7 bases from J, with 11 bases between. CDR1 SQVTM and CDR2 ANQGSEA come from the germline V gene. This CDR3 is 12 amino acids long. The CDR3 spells CSVGLKRNEQFF. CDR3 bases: TGCAGCGTTGGTCTGAAGAGGAATGAGCAGTTCTTC.

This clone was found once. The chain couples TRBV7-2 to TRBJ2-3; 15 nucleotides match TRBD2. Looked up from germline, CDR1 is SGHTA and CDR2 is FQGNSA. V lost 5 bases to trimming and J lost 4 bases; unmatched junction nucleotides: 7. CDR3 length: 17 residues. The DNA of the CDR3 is TGTGCCAGCAGCCAGGGACTAGCGGGGGGTGCCCCAGATACGCAGTATTTT. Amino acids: CASSQGLAGGAPDTQYF.

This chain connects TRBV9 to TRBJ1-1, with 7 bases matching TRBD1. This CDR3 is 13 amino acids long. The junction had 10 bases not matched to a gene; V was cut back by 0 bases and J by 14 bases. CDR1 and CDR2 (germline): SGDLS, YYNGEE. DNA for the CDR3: TGTGCCAGCAGCGTAGGTGGGGACAGCCGGATCTTCTTT. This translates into CASSVGGDSRIFF.

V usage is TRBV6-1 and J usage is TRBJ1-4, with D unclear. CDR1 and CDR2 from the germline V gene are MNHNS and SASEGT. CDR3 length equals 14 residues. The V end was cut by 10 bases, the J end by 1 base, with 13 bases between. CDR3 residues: CAIGVTGTNEKLFF. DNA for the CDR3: TGTGCCATCGGGGTAACGGGAACTAATGAAAAACTGTTTTTT.

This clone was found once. The CDR3 DNA follows: TGTGCCAGCAGATCCCAAACCGCGGGGGAACGGACAGCCCTCCACTTT. As protein: CASRSQTAGERTALHF. This chain connects TRBV28 to TRBJ1-6, with D possibly TRBD1 on 6 matching bases. CDR3 length: 16 amino acids. V lost 6 bases and J lost 14, with 26 bases in between. CDR1 is MDHEN and CDR2 is SYDVKM in the germline V gene.

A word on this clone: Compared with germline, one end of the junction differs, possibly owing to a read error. The chain's CDR3 is CSSSSRSYGYTF. The CDR3 DNA reads as TGTTCCAGCAGCTCCAGAAGCTATGGCTACACCTTC. This sequence joins TRBV7-9 and TRBJ1-2; no definite D call. The CDR3 sequence is 12 residues long. Per the germline V gene, CDR1 is SEHNR and CDR2 is FQNEAQ (reference sequence). Variable domain in full (rest from reference TRBV7-9 and TRBJ1-2): DTGVSQNPRHKITKRGQNVTFRCDPISEHNRLYWYRQTLGQGPEFLTYFQNEAQLEKSRLLSDRFSAERPKGSFSTLEIQRTEQGDSAMYLCSSSSRSYGYTFGSGTRLTVV.

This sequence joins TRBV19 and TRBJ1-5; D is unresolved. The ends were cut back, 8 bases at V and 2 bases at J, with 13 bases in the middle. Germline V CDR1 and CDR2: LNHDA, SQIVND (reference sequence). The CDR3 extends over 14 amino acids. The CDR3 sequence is CASCKFRGNQPQHF. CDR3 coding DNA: TGTGCCAGTTGTAAGTTTCGCGGCAATCAGCCCCAGCATTTT.

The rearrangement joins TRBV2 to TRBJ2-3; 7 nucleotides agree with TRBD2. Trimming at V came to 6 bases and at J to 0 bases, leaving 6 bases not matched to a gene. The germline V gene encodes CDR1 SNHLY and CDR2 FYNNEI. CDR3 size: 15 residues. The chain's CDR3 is CASRRVGGSTDTQYF. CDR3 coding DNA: TGTGCCAGCAGGAGGGTGGGGGGGAGCACAGATACGCAGTATTTT.

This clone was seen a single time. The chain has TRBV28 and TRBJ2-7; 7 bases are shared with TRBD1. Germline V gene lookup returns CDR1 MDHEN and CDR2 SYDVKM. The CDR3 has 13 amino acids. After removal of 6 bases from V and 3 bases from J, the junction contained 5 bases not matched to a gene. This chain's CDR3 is CASRGTVFYEQYF. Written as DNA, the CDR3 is TGTGCCAGCAGGGGGACAGTCTTCTACGAGCAGTACTTC.

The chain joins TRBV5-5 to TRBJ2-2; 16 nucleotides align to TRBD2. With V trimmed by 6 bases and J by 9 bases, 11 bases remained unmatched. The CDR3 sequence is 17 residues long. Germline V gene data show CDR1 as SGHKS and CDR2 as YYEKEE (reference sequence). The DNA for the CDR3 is TGTGCCAGCACCGGGACTAGCGGGGGGGCTCTTCCCCGGGAGCTGTTTTTT. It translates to CASTGTSGGALPRELFF.

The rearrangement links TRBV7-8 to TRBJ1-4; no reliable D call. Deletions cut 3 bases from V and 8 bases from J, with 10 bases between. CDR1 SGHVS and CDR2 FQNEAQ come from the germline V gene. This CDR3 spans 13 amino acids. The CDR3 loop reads CASSFSVREKLFF. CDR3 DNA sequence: TGTGCCAGCAGCTTTTCAGTAAGAGAAAAACTGTTTTTT.

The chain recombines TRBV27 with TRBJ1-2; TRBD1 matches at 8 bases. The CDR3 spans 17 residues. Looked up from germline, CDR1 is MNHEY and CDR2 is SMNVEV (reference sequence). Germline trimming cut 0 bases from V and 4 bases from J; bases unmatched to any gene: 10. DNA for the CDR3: TGTGCCAGCAGTTTATCGTCCAGGGGGCAACCCCTCTATGGCTACACCTTC. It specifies CASSLSSRGQPLYGYTF.

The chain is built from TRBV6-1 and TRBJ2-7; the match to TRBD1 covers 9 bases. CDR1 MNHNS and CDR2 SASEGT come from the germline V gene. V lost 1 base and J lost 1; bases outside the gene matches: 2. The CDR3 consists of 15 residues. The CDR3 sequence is CASSEGTGESYEQYF. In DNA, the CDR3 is TGTGCCAGCAGTGAAGGGACAGGGGAGTCCTACGAGCAGTACTTC.

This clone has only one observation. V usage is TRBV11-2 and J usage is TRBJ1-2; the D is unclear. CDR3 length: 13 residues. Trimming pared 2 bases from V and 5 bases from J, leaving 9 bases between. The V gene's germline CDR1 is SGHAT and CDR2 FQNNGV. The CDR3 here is CASSLQSVYGYTF. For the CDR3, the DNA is TGTGCCAGCAGCTTACAATCGGTTTATGGCTACACCTTC.

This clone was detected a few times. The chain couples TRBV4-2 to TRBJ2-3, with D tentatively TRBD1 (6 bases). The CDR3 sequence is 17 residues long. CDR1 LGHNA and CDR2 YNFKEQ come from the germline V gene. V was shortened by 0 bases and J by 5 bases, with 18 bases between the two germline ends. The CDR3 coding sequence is TGTGCCAGCAGCCAAGAGGCAGCCCAGGGGTCCGAAGATACGCAGTATTTT. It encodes CASSQEAAQGSEDTQYF.

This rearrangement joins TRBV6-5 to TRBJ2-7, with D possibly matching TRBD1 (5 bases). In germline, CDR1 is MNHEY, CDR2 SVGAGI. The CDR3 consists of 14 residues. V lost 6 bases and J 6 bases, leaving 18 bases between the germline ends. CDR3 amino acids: CASSLHYQGAEQYF. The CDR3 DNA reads TGTGCCAGCAGCCTACACTACCAGGGCGCCGAGCAGTACTTC.

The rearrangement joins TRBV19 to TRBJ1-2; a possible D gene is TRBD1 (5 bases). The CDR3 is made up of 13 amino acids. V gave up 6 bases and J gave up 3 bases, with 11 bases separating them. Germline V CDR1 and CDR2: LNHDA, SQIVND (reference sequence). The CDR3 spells CASSPDRDYGYTF. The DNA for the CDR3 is TGTGCCAGTAGCCCAGACAGAGACTATGGCTACACCTTC. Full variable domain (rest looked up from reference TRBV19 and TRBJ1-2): DGGITQSPKYLFRKEGQNVTLSCEQNLNHDAMYWYRQDPGQGLRLIYYSQIVNDFQKGDIAEGYSVSREKKESFPLTVTSAQKNPTAFYLCASSPDRDYGYTFGSGTRLTVV.

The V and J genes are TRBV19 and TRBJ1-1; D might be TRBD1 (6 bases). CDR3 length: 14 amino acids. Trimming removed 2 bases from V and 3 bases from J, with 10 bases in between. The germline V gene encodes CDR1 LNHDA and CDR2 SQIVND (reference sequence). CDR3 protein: CASSIQGTHTEAFF. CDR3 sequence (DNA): TGTGCCAGTAGTATACAGGGGACCCACACTGAAGCTTTCTTT.